These T cell receptor beta chains were read from a single sample in a study of cytomegalovirus exposure and HLA in healthy donors. Measured with immunoSEQ multiplex PCR; TCRdb has only the in-frame clones, and not every one. The sample has 150,000 to 200,000 clones; over 60% are singletons. The sequenced sample was PBMCs. The receptors derive from a woman aged 40 to 50 in good health and CMV-seronegative. Each CDR3 is given with its conserved first and last residue.

J	V	CDR3
TRBJ1-5	TRBV7-2	CASSLRTSNQPQHF
TRBJ1-1	TRBV7-9	CASSLAGQGARSEAFF
TRBJ2-3	TRBV5-1	CASSLTVTDTQYF
TRBJ1-4	TRBV27	CASRSGGADEKLFF
TRBJ2-1	TRBV5-4	CASSTDLAGGYNEQFF
TRBJ2-2	TRBV7-6	CASSLVYGSATVGELFF
TRBJ1-2	TRBV2	CASSVLKGTGDGYTF
TRBJ2-5	TRBV5-4	CASSFFSGGYETQYF
TRBJ1-5	TRBV6-5	CASGSTGGSNQPQHF
TRBJ1-4	TRBV15	CATSRDPGGDEKLFF
TRBJ2-5	TRBV5-6	CASSPRQGAKTQYF
TRBJ2-3	TRBV29-1	CSVEGTVSDTQYF
TRBJ2-1	TRBV5-1	CASSFQGSSYNEQFF
TRBJ2-5	TRBV7-6	CASSLSPGETQYF
TRBJ1-2	TRBV2	CASKGGDRESGYTF
TRBJ1-2	TRBV6-5	CASSLRGGNYGYTF
TRBJ1-4	TRBV19	CASGDFNEKLFF
TRBJ2-3	TRBV5-8	CASSHSTDTQYF
TRBJ2-3	TRBV18	CASSPRGASTDTQYF
TRBJ1-1	TRBV25-1	CASSQSAVTGKAFF
TRBJ2-7	TRBV5-4	CASGRGGTYEQYF
TRBJ2-1	TRBV6-5	CASSYSGLAISEQFF
TRBJ1-2	TRBV5-6	CASSPGDRGGYTF
TRBJ2-1	TRBV5-1	CASSEGRGYELYNEQFF
TRBJ2-7	TRBV4-1	CASSPSPSSPEQYF
TRBJ1-1	TRBV10-3	CAISDEDNTEAFF
TRBJ2-7	TRBV6-1	CASSVREPYEQYF
TRBJ2-5	TRBV5-1	CASSLAGTGDETQYF
TRBJ1-2	TRBV7-9	CASSPTSLIQGAGGYTF
TRBJ2-4	TRBV7-8	CASSPRTSGWTKNIQYF
TRBJ1-2	TRBV28	CASSPPRGRVYGYTF
TRBJ1-5	TRBV6-1	CASSEAADQPQHF
TRBJ1-6	TRBV5-1	CASSLAGRSFSPLHF
TRBJ2-1	TRBV9	CASSGGQTYNEQFF
TRBJ2-3	TRBV27	CASSLSGQGTGTQYF
TRBJ2-3	TRBV7-6	CASSLRASSDTQYF
TRBJ1-5	TRBV10-3	CAISEFIDQPQHF
TRBJ2-5	TRBV5-4	CASSLGLARETQYF
TRBJ2-7	TRBV4-1	CASSQRSGTGGYEQYF
TRBJ1-2	TRBV5-4	CASSFRENYGYTF
TRBJ1-2	TRBV19	CASSMAPGALGYTF
TRBJ1-5	TRBV28	CASSPLEMSNSNQPQHF
TRBJ2-2	TRBV4-2	CASSQGTGGATGELFF
TRBJ2-5	TRBV27	CASSFHGETQYF
TRBJ1-1	TRBV7-9	CASSLDRGMNTEAFF
TRBJ2-2	TRBV4-1	CASSQDYRAAGELFF
TRBJ2-3	TRBV7-6	CASSWGGFTDTQYF
TRBJ1-2	TRBV5-1	CASSGQEYGYTF
TRBJ1-1	TRBV28	CAENQGLQAFF
TRBJ1-1	TRBV6-5	CASTQGQGNTEAFF
TRBJ1-2	TRBV10-1	CASWEGGGYGYTF
TRBJ1-1	TRBV6-8	CASRRQGMVEDTEAFF
TRBJ2-2	TRBV5-4	CASSGGGTNTGELFF